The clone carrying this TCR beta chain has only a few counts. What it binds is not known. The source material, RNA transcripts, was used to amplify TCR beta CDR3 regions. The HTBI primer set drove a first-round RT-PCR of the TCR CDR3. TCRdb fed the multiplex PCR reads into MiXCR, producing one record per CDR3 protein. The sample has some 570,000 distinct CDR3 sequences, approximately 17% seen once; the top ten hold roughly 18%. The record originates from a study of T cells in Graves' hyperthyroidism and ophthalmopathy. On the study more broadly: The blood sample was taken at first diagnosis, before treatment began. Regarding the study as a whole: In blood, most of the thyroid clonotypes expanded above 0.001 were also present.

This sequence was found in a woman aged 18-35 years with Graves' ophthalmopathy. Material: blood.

CDR3 nucleotide sequence: TGCAGTGCTAGAGCGCGGACGCGGTCCTACAATGAGCAGTTCTTC. Its translation is CSARARTRSYNEQFF. This sequence joins TRBV20-1 and TRBJ2-1; D is unclear. The CDR3 runs to 15 residues. Between the trimmed V and J ends, which lost 1 base and 1 base, there was a span of 11 bases. Germline values: CDR1 DFQATT, CDR2 SNEGSKA (reference sequence).